The T cell receptor (beta chain) under discussion was sequenced for a study of T cells in Graves' hyperthyroidism and ophthalmopathy (dated by TCRdb to the late 2010s). At the level of the whole study: Peripheral blood was sampled at the time of initial diagnosis, prior to any treatment. To identify TCR V-J signatures that set the groups apart, the researchers used a discovery cohort of 100 patients, made up of 43 with Graves' ophthalmopathy and about 59 with stable Graves' hyperthyroidism. Prospective prediction of ophthalmopathy was tested in an independent validation cohort of 18 to 20 hyperthyroidism patients and some 17 patients who later progressed to ophthalmopathy. The 90 or so discovery patients were randomly split 7:3 into training and test sets. The study also compared thyroid tissue and blood T-cell repertoires from more than five Graves' hyperthyroidism patients. After blood sampling, hyperthyroidism patients were treated with methimazole at a starting dose of 30 mg daily, and ophthalmopathy patients were treated with high-dose intravenous methylprednisolone. TCR Vbeta CDR3 sequencing of 135 peripheral blood samples (under 45 ophthalmopathy, 75 to 85 hyperthyroidism and 17 progressor patients) is reported in the paper.

The TCR beta CDR3 regions were amplified from the RNA transcripts. The TCR CDR3 was subjected to a first round of RT-PCR using the HTBI primer set and the Qiagen OneStep RT-PCR kit. Libraries were constructed in a second round of multiplex PCR, after which size selection and purification were performed. Paired-end sequencing of the libraries was performed with 100 bp reads on an Illumina HiSeq2000. As for the authors' bioinformatics: SOAPnuke was used to process the raw data, removing reads that contained adapters or uncalled bases, had a mean Phred below 15, or lacked an exact match to the constant primer or identifier. COPE v1.2.5 was used to merge high-quality paired reads, and clonotypes were defined as unique nucleotide sequences. MiTCR v1.1 was used to align the clonotypes against IMGT TRBV, TRBD and TRBJ reference segments. The analysis was restricted to V-J combinations with a frequency above 0.0001, which together covered 99.2% of the repertoires. The TCS score was defined as F50 (clonal expansion) divided by E x V (chaos), with BLOSUM62-based TCRdist calculated between CDR3 peptides within each V-J. Welch's t-statistics and random forest reduced around 510 V-J features to about 12, which were used in a naive Bayes classifier (R e1071). TCRdb reran the public reads through fastp at Q25 and MiXCR, keeping productive beta chains. One record per CDR3 amino acid sequence lists the most common genes and DNA. These V and J calls derive from TCRdb rather than the authors' analysis. This sample lists 600,000 to 750,000 distinct CDR3 sequences; approximately 15% were detected once. The ten largest clonotypes hold around a sixth of the sample.

A note on this clonotype: Its specific antigen is unknown. Nothing much larger sits one base from this clone, and base qualities are not available.

The paper's findings and limits, for the study overall: In cross-validation, a model built on a 13 V-J signature told ophthalmopathy apart from stable hyperthyroidism with approximately 90% sensitivity and roughly 81% specificity, and in testing the same model reached 80%/75%. Most expanded thyroid clonotypes (frequency above 0.001) were also detected in blood, a finding suggesting that blood repertoires may reflect thyroid immune responses. In validation, progression to ophthalmopathy was predicted by the model with about 70% sensitivity and around 76% specificity, a median of around 5.9 months before onset. No statistical method was used to fix the sample size in advance, and group allocation was not hidden from the investigators.

A patient counted as having stable Graves' hyperthyroidism if no progression to ophthalmopathy occurred over 18 months of follow-up. Hyperthyroidism patients were aged 18 to 65 years and newly diagnosed, with disease duration of less than 2 months. Patients with uncontrolled infections, other autoimmune diseases, pregnancy or lactation were excluded. Diagnoses relied on clinical symptoms, serum thyroxine and TRAb, thyroid ultrasound and orbital computed tomography. PBMCs were isolated from 10 ml of fresh peripheral blood by Ficoll-Paque density gradient centrifugation. Trizol reagent was used to extract total RNA, and RNA quality was then checked on an Agilent 2100 Bioanalyzer. The sequenced material came from blood. This receptor was obtained from a man in his fifties or sixties with Graves' hyperthyroidism.

The nucleotides are TGTGCCAGCAGTTCGACTTTAGGAGGTGGCTACGAGCAGTACTTC. Translated, this gives CASSSTLGGGYEQYF. In this chain, TRBV6-2 or TRBV6-3 is recombined with TRBJ2-7; the D gene is perhaps TRBD2, on 5 matching bases. The CDR3 has 15 amino acids, counting the end cysteine and phenylalanine. Just CDR3 DNA is preserved here, 45 bases in frame from base 1. The germline V gene yields MNHEY for CDR1 and SVGEGT for CDR2. The germline ends are 16 bases apart after V is trimmed by 4 bases and J by 3 bases.